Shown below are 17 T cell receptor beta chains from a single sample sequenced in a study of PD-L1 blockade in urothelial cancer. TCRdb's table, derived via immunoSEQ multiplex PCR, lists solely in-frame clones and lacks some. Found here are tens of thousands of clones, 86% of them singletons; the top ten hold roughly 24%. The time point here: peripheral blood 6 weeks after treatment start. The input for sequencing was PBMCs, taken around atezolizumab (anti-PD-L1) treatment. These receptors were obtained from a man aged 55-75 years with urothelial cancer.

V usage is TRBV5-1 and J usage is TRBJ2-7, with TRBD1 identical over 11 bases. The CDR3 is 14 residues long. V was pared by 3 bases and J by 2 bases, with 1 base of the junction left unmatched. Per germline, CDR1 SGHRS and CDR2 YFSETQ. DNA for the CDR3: TGCGCCAGCAGCTGGGGACAGGGGGCCTACGAGCAGTACTTC. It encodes CASSWGQGAYEQYF.

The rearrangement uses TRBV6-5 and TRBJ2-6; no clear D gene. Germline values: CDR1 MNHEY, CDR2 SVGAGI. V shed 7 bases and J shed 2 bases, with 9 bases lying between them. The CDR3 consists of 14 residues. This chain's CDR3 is CASKSVAGANVLTF. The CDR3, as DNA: TGTGCCAGCAAGTCAGTGGCTGGGGCCAACGTCCTGACTTTC.

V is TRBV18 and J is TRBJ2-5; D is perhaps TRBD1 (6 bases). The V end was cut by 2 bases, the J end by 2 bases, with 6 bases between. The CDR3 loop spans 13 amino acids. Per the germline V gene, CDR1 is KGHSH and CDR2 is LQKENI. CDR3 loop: CASSPGQQETQYF. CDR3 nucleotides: TGTGCCAGCTCACCAGGACAGCAAGAGACCCAGTACTTC.

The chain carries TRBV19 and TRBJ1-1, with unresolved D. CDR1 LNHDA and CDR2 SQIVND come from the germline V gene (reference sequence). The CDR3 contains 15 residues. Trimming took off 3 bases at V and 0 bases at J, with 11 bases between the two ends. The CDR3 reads CASSISDGLNTEAFF. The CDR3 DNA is TGTGCCAGTAGTATCTCCGATGGCTTGAACACTGAAGCTTTCTTT.

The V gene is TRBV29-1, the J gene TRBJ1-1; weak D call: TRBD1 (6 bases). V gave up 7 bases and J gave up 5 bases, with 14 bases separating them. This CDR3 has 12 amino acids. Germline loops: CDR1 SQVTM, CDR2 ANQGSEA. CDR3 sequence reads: CSGGRRATEAFF. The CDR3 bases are TGCAGCGGGGGGCGAAGGGCGACTGAAGCTTTCTTT.

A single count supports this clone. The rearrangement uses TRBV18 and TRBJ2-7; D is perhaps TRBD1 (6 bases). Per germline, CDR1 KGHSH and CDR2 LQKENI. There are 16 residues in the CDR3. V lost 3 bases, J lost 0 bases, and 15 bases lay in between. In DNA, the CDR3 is TGTGCCAGCTCACCTAGGGACACCCGTGCCTCCTACGAGCAGTACTTC. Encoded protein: CASSPRDTRASYEQYF.

This CDR3 is CASSLRTGVELFF. The CDR3 DNA reads as TGTGCCAGCAGCCTACGGACTGGGGTTGAACTGTTTTTT. The chain joins TRBV9 to TRBJ1-4; D ambiguous. CDR3 length equals 13 residues. Trimming took 4 bases from V and 12 from J, leaving 16 bases between them. Germline V gene lookup returns CDR1 SGDLS and CDR2 YYNGEE.

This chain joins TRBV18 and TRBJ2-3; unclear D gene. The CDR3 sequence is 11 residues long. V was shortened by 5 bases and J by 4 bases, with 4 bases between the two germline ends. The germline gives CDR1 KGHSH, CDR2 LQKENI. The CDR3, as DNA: TGTGCCAGCTCAACGGCAGATACGCAGTATTTT. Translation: CASSTADTQYF.

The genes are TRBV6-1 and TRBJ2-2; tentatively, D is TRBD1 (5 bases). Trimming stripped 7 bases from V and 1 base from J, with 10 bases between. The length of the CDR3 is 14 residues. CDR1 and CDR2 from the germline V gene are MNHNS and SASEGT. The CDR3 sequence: CASKQGLNTGELFF. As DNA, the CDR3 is TGTGCCAGCAAGCAGGGATTGAACACCGGGGAGCTGTTTTTT.

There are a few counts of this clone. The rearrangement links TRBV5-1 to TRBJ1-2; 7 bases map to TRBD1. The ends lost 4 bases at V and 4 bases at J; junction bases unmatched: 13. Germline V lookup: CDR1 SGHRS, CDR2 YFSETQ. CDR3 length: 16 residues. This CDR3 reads CASSRTDQGGTYGYTF. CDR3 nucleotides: TGCGCCAGCAGCCGAACGGACCAGGGGGGAACCTATGGCTACACCTTC.

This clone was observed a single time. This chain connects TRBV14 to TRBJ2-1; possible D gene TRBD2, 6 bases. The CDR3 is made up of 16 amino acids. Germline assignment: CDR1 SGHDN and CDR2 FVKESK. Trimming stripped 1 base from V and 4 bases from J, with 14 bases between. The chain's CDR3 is CASSQVVGGTYNEQFF. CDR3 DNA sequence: TGTGCCAGCAGCCAAGTGGTGGGAGGAACGTACAATGAGCAGTTCTTC.

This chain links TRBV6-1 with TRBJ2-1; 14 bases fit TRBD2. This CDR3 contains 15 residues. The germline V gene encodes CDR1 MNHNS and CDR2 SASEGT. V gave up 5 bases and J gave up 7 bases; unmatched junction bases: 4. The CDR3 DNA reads TGTGCCAGCAGTCCCCGGACTAGCGGGAGGAATGAGCAGTTCTTC. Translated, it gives CASSPRTSGRNEQFF.

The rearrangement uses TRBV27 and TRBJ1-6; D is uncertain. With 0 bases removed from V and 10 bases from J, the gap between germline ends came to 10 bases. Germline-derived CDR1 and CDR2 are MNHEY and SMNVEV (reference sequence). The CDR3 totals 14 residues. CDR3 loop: CASSLSATGSPLHF. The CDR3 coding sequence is TGTGCCAGCAGTTTATCGGCGACCGGGTCACCCCTCCACTTT.

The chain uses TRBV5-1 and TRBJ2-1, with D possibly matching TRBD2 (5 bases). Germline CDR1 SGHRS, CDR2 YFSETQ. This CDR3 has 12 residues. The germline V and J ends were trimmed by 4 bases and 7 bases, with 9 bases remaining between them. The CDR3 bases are TGCGCCAGCAGCATACTAGATAATGAGCAGTTCTTC. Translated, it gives CASSILDNEQFF.

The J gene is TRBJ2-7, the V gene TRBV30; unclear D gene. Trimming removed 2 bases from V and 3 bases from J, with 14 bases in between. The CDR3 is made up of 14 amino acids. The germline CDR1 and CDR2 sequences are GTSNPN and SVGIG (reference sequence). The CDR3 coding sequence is TGTGCCTGGAGTCTTGGCAGTATCCTCTACGAGCAGTACTTC. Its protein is CAWSLGSILYEQYF.

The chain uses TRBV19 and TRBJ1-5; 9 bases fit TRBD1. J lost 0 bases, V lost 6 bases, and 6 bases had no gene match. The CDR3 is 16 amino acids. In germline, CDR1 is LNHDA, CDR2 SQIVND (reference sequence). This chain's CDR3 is CASRRTGDRSNQPQHF. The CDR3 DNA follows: TGTGCCAGTAGAAGGACAGGGGATCGTAGCAATCAGCCCCAGCATTTT.

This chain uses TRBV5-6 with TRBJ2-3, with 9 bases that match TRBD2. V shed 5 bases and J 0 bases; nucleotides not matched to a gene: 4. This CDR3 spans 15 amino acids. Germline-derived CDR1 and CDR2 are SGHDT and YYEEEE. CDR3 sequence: CASRERGVSTDTQYF. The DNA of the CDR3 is TGTGCCAGCAGGGAGCGGGGGGTTAGCACAGATACGCAGTATTTT.